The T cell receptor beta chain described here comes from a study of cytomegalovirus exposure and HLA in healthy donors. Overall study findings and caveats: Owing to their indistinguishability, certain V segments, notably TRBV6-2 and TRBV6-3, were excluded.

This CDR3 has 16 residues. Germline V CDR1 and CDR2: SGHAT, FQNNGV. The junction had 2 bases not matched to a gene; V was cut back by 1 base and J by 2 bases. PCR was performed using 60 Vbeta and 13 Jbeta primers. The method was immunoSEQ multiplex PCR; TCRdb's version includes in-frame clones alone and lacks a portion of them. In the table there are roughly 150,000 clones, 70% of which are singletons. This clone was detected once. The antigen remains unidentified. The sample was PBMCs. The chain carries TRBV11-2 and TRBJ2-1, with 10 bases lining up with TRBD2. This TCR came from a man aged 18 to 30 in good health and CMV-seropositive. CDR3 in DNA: TGTGCCAGCAGCTTAGGAGCGGGGGGGACCTACAATGAGCAGTTCTTC. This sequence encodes CASSLGAGGTYNEQFF.